This T cell receptor (beta chain) was recovered during a study of shared clonotypes between healthy human individuals. Study summary: Researchers drew samples from a couple of women and a few men aged 18 to 49.

The method was immunoSEQ multiplex PCR; TCRdb's version includes in-frame clones alone and lacks a portion of them. Of roughly 2.5 million clones listed, around nine tenths are singletons. The authors divided CD4+ cells into CD45RA+ naive and CD45RA-negative memory subsets. Of note for this clone: Its antigen is undetermined. The same CDR3 arises from other DNA sequences in this sample as well.

The V end lost 5 bases, the J end lost 4 bases, and 12 bases lay between the germline ends. Germline V lookup: CDR1 SGHTA, CDR2 FQGNSA. The CDR3 extends over 13 amino acids. Study-level findings and limits: When compared with the clonotypes that were shared by all four sorted-subset donors, the non-shared clonotypes turned out to have lower generation probabilities. Naive subsets tended to show greater estimated richness than memory subsets.

The material sequenced was naive CD4+ T cells sorted from blood. The subset: CD45RA+ positively selected. The TCR sequence derives from a man aged 18 to 35 in good health. The V gene is TRBV7-2, the J gene TRBJ2-7; D perhaps matches TRBD1 (5 bases). The CDR3 DNA reads as TGTGCCAGCAGCCTGGTAGGGGCTTACGAGCAGTACTTC. The encoded protein is CASSLVGAYEQYF. Supplemented by reference TRBV7-2 and TRBJ2-7, the full variable domain reads GAGVSQSPSNKVTEKGKDVELRCDPISGHTALYWYRQSLGQGLEFLIYFQGNSAPDKSGLPSDRFSAERTGGSVSTLTIQRTQQEDSAVYLCASSLVGAYEQYFGPGTRLTVT.